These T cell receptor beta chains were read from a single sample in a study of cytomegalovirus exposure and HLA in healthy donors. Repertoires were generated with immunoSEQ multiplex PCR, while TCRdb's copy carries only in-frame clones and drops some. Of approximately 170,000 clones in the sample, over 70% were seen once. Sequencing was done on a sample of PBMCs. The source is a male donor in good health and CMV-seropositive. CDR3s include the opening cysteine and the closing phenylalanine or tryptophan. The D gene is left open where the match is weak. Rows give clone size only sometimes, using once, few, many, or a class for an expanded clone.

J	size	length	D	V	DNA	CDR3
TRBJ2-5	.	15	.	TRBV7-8	TGTGCCAGCAGCTCCTCATGGGACTACCAAGAGACCCAGTACTTC	CASSSSWDYQETQYF
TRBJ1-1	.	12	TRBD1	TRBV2	TGTGCCAGCAGGGAGACAGGGAGTGAAGCTTTCTTT	CASRETGSEAFF
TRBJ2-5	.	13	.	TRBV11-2	TGTGCCAGCAGCTTTTTAGACCAAGAGACCCAGTACTTC	CASSFLDQETQYF
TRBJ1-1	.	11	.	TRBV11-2	TGTGCCAGCAGCTTATCCAGTGAAGCTTTCTTT	CASSLSSEAFF
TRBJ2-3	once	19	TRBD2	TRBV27	TGTGCCAGCAGTTCTCTAGCGGGGGGGCCGGAAAGGCTCACAGATACGCAGTATTTT	CASSSLAGGPERLTDTQYF
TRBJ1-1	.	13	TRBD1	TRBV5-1	TGCGCCAGCAGCTTACAGGGGGGGAATGAAGCTTTCTTT	CASSLQGGNEAFF
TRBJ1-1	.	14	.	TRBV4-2	TGTGCCAGCAGCCCAGGACAGATGAACACTGAAGCTTTCTTT	CASSPGQMNTEAFF
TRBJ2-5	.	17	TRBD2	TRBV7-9	TGTGCCAGCAGCTTAGCTCCGGGACTAGCGGGTCAAGAGACCCAGTACTTC	CASSLAPGLAGQETQYF
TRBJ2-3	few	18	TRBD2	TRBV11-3	TGTGCCAGCAGCTTAGAAATGGGGACTAGCGGGGGGATAGATACGCAGTATTTT	CASSLEMGTSGGIDTQYF
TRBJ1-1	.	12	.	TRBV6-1	TGTGCCAGCAGTGTGGGGAGGACTGAAGCTTTCTTT	CASSVGRTEAFF
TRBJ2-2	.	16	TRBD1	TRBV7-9	TGTGCCAGCAGCTTACCCGGGACAGCGGACACCGGGGAGCTGTTTTTT	CASSLPGTADTGELFF
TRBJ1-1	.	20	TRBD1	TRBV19	TGTGCCAGTAGTATAGGGTGGTCATTGTTTCGCGGGACAGGAAATCACGAAACTTTCTTT	CASSIGWSLFRGTGNHETFF
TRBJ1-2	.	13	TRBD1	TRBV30	TGTGCCGTCCGGGACAGGGGATTAGATGGCTACACCTTC	CAVRDRGLDGYTF
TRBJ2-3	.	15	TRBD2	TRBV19	TGTGCCAGTACAGGCGGGGGGCTCGCCGAAGATACGCAGTATTTT	CASTGGGLAEDTQYF
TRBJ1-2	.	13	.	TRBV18	TGTGCCAGCTCACCAGACAGTAACTATGGCTACACCTTC	CASSPDSNYGYTF
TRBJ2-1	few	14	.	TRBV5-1	TGCGCCAGCAGCTTGTCACAGTACTACAATGAGCAGTTCTTC	CASSLSQYYNEQFF
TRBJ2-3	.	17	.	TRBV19	TGTGCCAGTAGTACCCGCCAACAGTACTCTAGCACAGATACGCAGTATTTT	CASSTRQQYSSTDTQYF
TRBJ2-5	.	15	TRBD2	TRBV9	TGTGCCAGCAGCCTCCAGGCGGGGGGGCGGGAGACCCAGTACTTC	CASSLQAGGRETQYF
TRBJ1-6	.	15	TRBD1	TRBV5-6	TGTGCCAGCAGCTGGGGACAGGGGGCGAATTCACCCCTCCACTTT	CASSWGQGANSPLHF
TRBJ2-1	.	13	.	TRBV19	TGTGCCAGTAGTAGGCAGGGATCTAATGAGCAGTTCTTC	CASSRQGSNEQFF
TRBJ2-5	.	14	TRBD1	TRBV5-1	TGCGCCAGCAGCCCGGGGACAGACCAAGAGACCCAGTACTTC	CASSPGTDQETQYF
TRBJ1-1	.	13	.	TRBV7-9	TGTGCCAGCAGTTCCCGAATAGGAGCTGAAGCTTTCTTT	CASSSRIGAEAFF
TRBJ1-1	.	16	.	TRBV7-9	TGTGCCAGCAGCTTAGGGACAGATTCTCTGAACACTGAAGCTTTCTTT	CASSLGTDSLNTEAFF
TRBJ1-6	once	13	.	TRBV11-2	TGTGCCAGCAGCCCAGGAGGGAGTTCACCCCTCCACTTT	CASSPGGSSPLHF
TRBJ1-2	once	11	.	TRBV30	TGTGCCTGGAAACAGCACTATGGCTACACCTTC	CAWKQHYGYTF
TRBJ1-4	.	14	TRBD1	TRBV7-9	TGTGCCAGCAGCTTTGGCAGGGGGCTTGAAAAACTGTTTTTT	CASSFGRGLEKLFF
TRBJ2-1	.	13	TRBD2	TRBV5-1	TGCGCCAGCAGCCCCCGCCCGGGGGGTGAGCAGTTCTTC	CASSPRPGGEQFF
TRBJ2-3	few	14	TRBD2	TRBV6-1	TGTGCCAGCAGTAGCGGGGGGGCCACAGATACGCAGTATTTT	CASSSGGATDTQYF
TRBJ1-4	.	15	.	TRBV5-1	TGCGCCAGCAGCCGGGGCGGGAGCCGAGGGGAAAAACTGTTTTTT	CASSRGGSRGEKLFF
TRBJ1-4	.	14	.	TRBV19	TGTGCCAGTAGTATAAGGCTCGGGGGTGAAAAACTGTTTTTT	CASSIRLGGEKLFF
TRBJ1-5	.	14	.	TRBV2	TGTGCCAGCAGGGAAGGCGGGTCGGGGGAGCCCCAGCATTTT	CASREGGSGEPQHF
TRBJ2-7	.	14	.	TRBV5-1	TGCGCCAGCAGCTTGGTTGGGACACAATACGAGCAGTACTTC	CASSLVGTQYEQYF
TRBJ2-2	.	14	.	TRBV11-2	TGTGCCAGCAGCTTAGTCTCGGGGACCGGGGAGCTGTTTTTT	CASSLVSGTGELFF
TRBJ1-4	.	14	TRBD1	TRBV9	TGTGCCAGCAGCGTGGGACAGGGTAATGAAAAACTGTTTTTT	CASSVGQGNEKLFF
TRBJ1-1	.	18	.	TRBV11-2	TGTGCCAGCAGCTTATATCCCCACCACCTACAGGGAAACACTGAAGCTTTCTTT	CASSLYPHHLQGNTEAFF
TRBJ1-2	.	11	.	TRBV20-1	TGCAGTGCGGGGCGGGGGCCTAGCTACACCTTC	CSAGRGPSYTF
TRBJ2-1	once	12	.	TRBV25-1	TGTGCCAGCAGGGACTTCCACAATGAGCAGTTCTTC	CASRDFHNEQFF
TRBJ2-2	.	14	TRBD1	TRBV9	TGTGCCAGCAGCGAGACAGGGGGGACCGGGGAGCTGTTTTTT	CASSETGGTGELFF
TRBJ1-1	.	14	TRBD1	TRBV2	TGTGCCAGCAAAGAGGGGGCGATCCGCACTGAAGCTTTCTTT	CASKEGAIRTEAFF
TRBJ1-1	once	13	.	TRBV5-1	TGCGCCAGCAGCTTGCGCCGGGAAACTGAAGCTTTCTTT	CASSLRRETEAFF
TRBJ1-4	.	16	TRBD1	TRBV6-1	TGTGCCAGCAGTGTCGCCTGGGGACAGGGGAATGAAAAACTGTTTTTT	CASSVAWGQGNEKLFF
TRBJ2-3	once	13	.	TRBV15	TGTGCCACCTCGGCGGCATCCACAGATACGCAGTATTTT	CATSAASTDTQYF
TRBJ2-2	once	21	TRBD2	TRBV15	TGTGCCACCAGCAGAGCTTACCCCCAACTAGCGGGGGGACCGAACACCGGGGAGCTGTTTTTT	CATSRAYPQLAGGPNTGELFF
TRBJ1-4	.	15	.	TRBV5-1	TGCGCCAGCGCTAGCGAGGGGCCCCCGAATGAAAAACTGTTTTTT	CASASEGPPNEKLFF
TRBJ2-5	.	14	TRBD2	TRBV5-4	TGTGCCAGCAGCATAGCGGGGGGGAGGGAGACCCAGTACTTC	CASSIAGGRETQYF
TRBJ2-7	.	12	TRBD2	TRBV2	TGTGCCGGAGGACTAGCCCCCTACGAGCAGTACTTC	CAGGLAPYEQYF
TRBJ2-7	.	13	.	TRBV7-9	TGTGCCAGCAGCTTAAAGGGGGGGGCTGAGCAGTACTTC	CASSLKGGAEQYF
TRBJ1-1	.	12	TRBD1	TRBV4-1	TGCGCCAGCAGCCTAACAGGGGCTGAAGCTTTCTTT	CASSLTGAEAFF
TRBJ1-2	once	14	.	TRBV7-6	TGTGCCAGCAGCTTCTTCCAGGGAAGCTATGGCTACACCTTC	CASSFFQGSYGYTF
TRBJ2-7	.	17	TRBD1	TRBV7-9	TGTGCCAGCAGCCCTAGACGGGGGACAGGGAGCTCCTACGAGCAGTACTTC	CASSPRRGTGSSYEQYF
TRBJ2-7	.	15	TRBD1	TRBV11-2	TGTGCCAGCAGCTTAGTACAGGGGGCCCCCTACGAGCAGTACTTC	CASSLVQGAPYEQYF
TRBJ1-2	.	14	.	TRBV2	TGTGCCAGCAGTGGGGGCAGGGGTGCTTATGGCTACACCTTC	CASSGGRGAYGYTF
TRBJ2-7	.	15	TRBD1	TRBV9	TGTGCCAGCAGCGTAGGAGTAGGGGACAGCTACGAGCAGTACTTC	CASSVGVGDSYEQYF
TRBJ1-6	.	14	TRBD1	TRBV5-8	TGTGCCAGCAGCCGGACAGGGAATAATTCACCCCTCCACTTT	CASSRTGNNSPLHF
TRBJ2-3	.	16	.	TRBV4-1	TGCGCCAGCAGCCAAGTTGTAGGGGTGGGGACAGATACGCAGTATTTT	CASSQVVGVGTDTQYF
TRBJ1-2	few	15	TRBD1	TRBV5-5	TGTGCCAGCAGCTCTCGCACGGGACAGGCCGATGGCTACACCTTC	CASSSRTGQADGYTF
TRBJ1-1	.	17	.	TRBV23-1	TGCGCCAGCAGTCAATACCGGTGGCGGTGGGTGACCACTGAAGCTTTCTTT	CASSQYRWRWVTTEAFF
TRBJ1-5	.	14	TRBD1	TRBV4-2	TGTGCCAGCAGCCAAGATCAGGGGGTGCAGCCCCAGCATTTT	CASSQDQGVQPQHF